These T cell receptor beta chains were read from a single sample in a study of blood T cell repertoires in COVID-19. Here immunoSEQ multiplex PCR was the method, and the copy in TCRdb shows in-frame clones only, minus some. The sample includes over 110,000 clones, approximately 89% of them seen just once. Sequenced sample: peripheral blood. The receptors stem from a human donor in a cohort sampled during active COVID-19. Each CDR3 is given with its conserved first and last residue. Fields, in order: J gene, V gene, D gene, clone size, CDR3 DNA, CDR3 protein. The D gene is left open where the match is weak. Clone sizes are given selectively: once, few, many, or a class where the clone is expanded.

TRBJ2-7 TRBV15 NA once TGTGCCACCAGCACCCTAGCCCCCGGTCGCCAATCCTACGAGCAGTACTTC CATSTLAPGRQSYEQYF
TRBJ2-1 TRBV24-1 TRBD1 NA TGTGCCACCAGTGAGAGGACAGGGTGGGGGAATGAGCAGTTCTTC CATSERTGWGNEQFF
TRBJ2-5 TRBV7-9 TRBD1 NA TGTGCCAGCAGCCACCGGGACAGCTACCAAGAGACCCAGTACTTC CASSHRDSYQETQYF
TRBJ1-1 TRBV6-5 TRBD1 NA TGTGCCAGCAGCTTTACGACAGGGAGGACTGAAGCTTTCTTT CASSFTTGRTEAFF
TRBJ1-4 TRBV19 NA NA TGTGCCAGTAGTAAGGGACAAGCTAATGAAAAACTGTTTTTT CASSKGQANEKLFF
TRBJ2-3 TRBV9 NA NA TGTGCCAGCAGCGTCCGACAGAGCACAGATACGCAGTATTTT CASSVRQSTDTQYF
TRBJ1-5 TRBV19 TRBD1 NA TGTGCCAGTAGTATAGGGGGGACAGGCTACCATCAGCCCCAGCATTTT CASSIGGTGYHQPQHF
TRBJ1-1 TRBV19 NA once TGTGCCAGTAGTATAAGGGGTAGGGGCACTGAAGCTTTCTTT CASSIRGRGTEAFF
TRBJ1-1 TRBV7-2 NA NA TGTGCCAGCAGCTCATCGACAGTTACTGAAGCTTTCTTT CASSSSTVTEAFF
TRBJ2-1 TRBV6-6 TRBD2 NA TGTGCCAGCAGTTCCGCCGGGACTAGCGTTTACAATGAGCAGTTCTTC CASSSAGTSVYNEQFF
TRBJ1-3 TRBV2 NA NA TGTGCCAGCAAAGAGTTTCTGACTGGAAACACCATATATTTT CASKEFLTGNTIYF
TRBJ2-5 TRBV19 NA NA TGTGCCAGTAGTATCGGGGGGCTTTTGGAGACCCAGTACTTC CASSIGGLLETQYF
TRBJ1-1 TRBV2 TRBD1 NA TGTGCCAGCAGAGGACAGGGGCTCTACACTGAAGCTTTCTTT CASRGQGLYTEAFF
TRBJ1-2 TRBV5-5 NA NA TGTGCCAGCAGCCCCCCGACAGGACAACTCTATGGCTACACCTTC CASSPPTGQLYGYTF
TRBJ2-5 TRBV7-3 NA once TGTGCCAGCAGCTTACTTGGGACTTTGGTAGAGACCCAGTACTTC CASSLLGTLVETQYF
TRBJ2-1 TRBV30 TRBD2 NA TGTGCCTGGAACCTAGCGGAAAGCTCCTACAATGAGCAGTTCTTC CAWNLAESSYNEQFF
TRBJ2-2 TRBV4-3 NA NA TGCGCCAGCAGCCAAGATCAAGCGACCGGGGAGCTGTTTTTT CASSQDQATGELFF
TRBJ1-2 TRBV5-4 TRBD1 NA TGTGCCAGCAGCCACCGGTTTAGGGGGCGATTTGGCTACACCTTC CASSHRFRGRFGYTF
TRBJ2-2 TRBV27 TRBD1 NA TGTGCCAGCAGGTGGACAGGGAACACCGGGGAGCTGTTTTTT CASRWTGNTGELFF
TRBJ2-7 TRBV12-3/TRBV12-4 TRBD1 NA TGTGCCAGCAGTCCAGGGGGCGGTGCAGAGCAGTACTTC CASSPGGGAEQYF
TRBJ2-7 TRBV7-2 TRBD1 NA TGTGCCAGCAGCCCCCGGACAGGGCTGACCTACGAGCAGTACTTC CASSPRTGLTYEQYF
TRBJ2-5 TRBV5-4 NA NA TGTGCCAGCAGCGCGACCGGGGACCAAGAGACCCAGTACTTC CASSATGDQETQYF
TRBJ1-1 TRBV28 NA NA TGTGCCAGCACCGTACAGGGCGGAAGGACTGAAGCTTTCTTT CASTVQGGRTEAFF
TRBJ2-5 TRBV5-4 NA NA TGTGCCAGCAGCTTGCCGGGGGGCTCAGAGACCCAGTACTTC CASSLPGGSETQYF
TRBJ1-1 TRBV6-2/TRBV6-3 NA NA TGTGCCAGCAGTTACGGCATGAACACTGAAGCTTTCTTT CASSYGMNTEAFF
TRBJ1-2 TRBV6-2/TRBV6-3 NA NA TGTGCCAGCAGCCCTCCAGGATACTATGGCTACACCTTC CASSPPGYYGYTF
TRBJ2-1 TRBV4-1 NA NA TGCGCCAGCAGCGTAGAACAGGGCGGGTCCTACAATGAGCAGTTCTTC CASSVEQGGSYNEQFF
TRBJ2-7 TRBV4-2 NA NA TGTGCCAGCAGCCCCAACAGCTACCAGGGGACCTACGAGCAGTACTTC CASSPNSYQGTYEQYF
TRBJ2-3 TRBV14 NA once TGTGCCAGCAGCCAACTTTCATCGGGGGGCACAGATACGCAGTATTTT CASSQLSSGGTDTQYF
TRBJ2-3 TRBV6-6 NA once TGTGCCAGCAGTTCGTTGACTAGCACAGATACGCAGTATTTT CASSSLTSTDTQYF
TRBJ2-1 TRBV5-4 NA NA TGTGCCAGCAGCTTGGGGGGGGAGCTTTACAATGAGCAGTTCTTC CASSLGGELYNEQFF
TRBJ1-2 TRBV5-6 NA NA TGTGCCAGCAGCCCACCCTCGGGGGGGTTCACCTTC CASSPPSGGFTF
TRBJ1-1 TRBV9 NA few TGTGCCAGCAGCGACCCCCCAGGCATGAACACTGAAGCTTTCTTT CASSDPPGMNTEAFF
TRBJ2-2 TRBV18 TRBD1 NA TGTGCCAGCTCACCACGGGAAGGGGGCGCCGGGGAGCTGTTTTTT CASSPREGGAGELFF
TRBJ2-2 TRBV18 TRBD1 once TGTGCCAGCTCACAAGGGACAGGGTCGAACACCGGGGAGCTGTTTTTT CASSQGTGSNTGELFF
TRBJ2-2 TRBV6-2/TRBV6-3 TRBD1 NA TGTGCCAGCAGTTACTCGGGACAGAGCACCGGGGAGCTGTTTTTT CASSYSGQSTGELFF
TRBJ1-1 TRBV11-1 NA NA TGTGCCAGCAGCTCTATAAAGAACACTGAAGCTTTCTTT CASSSIKNTEAFF
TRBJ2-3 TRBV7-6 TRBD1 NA TGTGCCAGCAGCTCCCCCTCAGACAGGGGTAGCACAGATACGCAGTATTTT CASSSPSDRGSTDTQYF
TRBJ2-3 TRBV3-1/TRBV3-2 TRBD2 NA TGTGCCAGCAGCCAAACGTCGGGGGGTCTTTATAGCACAGATACGCAGTATTTT CASSQTSGGLYSTDTQYF
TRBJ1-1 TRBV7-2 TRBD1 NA TGTGCCAGCATGACAGGGAGCGGTTTCACTGAAGCTTTCTTT CASMTGSGFTEAFF
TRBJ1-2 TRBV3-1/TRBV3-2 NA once TGTGCCAGCAGCCAAGTAGACTATGGCTACACCTTC CASSQVDYGYTF
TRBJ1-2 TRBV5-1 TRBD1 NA TGCGCCAGCAGCCCCAATGGGGACAGGGGGATTAACTATGGCTACACCTTC CASSPNGDRGINYGYTF
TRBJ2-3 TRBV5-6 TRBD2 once TGTGCCAGCAGCGCGGGACTAGCGGGGGGTCCCCAGGATACGCAGTATTTT CASSAGLAGGPQDTQYF
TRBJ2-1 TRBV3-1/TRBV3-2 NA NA TGTGCCAGCAGCTATGGGGGGGCGTACAATGAGCAGTTCTTC CASSYGGAYNEQFF
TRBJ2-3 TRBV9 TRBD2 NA TGTGCCAGCAGCGTAGAAGGTTGGCGGGGGGGCATAACAGATACGCAGTATTTT CASSVEGWRGGITDTQYF
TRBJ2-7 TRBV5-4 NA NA TGTGCCAGCAGCTTGGGGGGGCGTGGAACCTCCGAGCAGTACTTC CASSLGGRGTSEQYF
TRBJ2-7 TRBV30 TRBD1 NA TGTGCCGTATCCGGGACAGCCTACGAGCAGTACTTC CAVSGTAYEQYF
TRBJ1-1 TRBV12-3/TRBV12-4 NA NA TGTGCCAGCAGTCAAATTTACACTGAAGCTTTCTTT CASSQIYTEAFF
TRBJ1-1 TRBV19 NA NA TGTGCCAGTAGTCGGTCCCGGGTGGCTTTCTTT CASSRSRVAFF
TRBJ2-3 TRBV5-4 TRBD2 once TGTGCCAGCAGCCCGTCCGAACCGCGGGGGGCAGATACGCAGTATTTT CASSPSEPRGADTQYF
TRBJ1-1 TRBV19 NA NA TGTGCCAGTAGTATAGTGAGGGAGCCAGGTTTTGTTTTCTTT CASSIVREPGFVFF
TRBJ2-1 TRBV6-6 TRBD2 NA TGTGCCAGCAGTCTTAGCGGGGGTGAGCAGTTCTTC CASSLSGGEQFF
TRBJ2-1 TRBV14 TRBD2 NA TGTGCCAGCAGCCAAGATGGGACTAGCGGGGGGGCAGCGAATGAGCAGTTCTTC CASSQDGTSGGAANEQFF
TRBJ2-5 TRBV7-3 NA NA TGTGCCAGCAGCTTAACGGGGGGACTAGAGACCCAGTACTTC CASSLTGGLETQYF
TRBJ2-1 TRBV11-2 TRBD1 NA TGTGCCAGCAGCTTAGGGGGGACAGGGTCGACCGAGCAGTTCTTC CASSLGGTGSTEQFF